A selection of T cell receptor beta chains follows, all from one sample in a study of blood T cells in healthy people across ages. A single record per CDR3 protein comes from TCRdb applying MiXCR to the 5' RACE reads. This table has hundreds of thousands of distinct CDR3 sequences, around 62% appearing once. The sequencing input was blood. The receptors derive from a man younger than 40 in good health. Both conserved end residues are trimmed from each CDR3. The order of the fields is V gene, CDR3 protein.

TRBV5-1 | ASTGQGNEGQF
TRBV10-3 | AISGRGGPYQETQY
TRBV13 | ASSVSPEAF
TRBV12-3/TRBV12-4 | ASNPTGSDSPLH
TRBV5-1 | ASSATRRRGEQY
TRBV6-2/TRBV6-3 | ASDSAGHSSYNEQF
TRBV28 | ASSLSSGGVDTQY
TRBV29-1 | SALDRLDDEQY
TRBV6-1 | ASGQTVSTDTQY
TRBV12-3/TRBV12-4 | ASSLGGSVGNEQF
TRBV20-1 | SARGLTSYEQY
TRBV7-9 | ASSLGGPTRPQH
TRBV9 | ASNRQGDNEQF
TRBV10-3 | AISLAGITDTQY
TRBV6-2/TRBV6-3 | ASSAGSAKNIQY
TRBV7-6 | ASSLGSRADQPQH
TRBV10-3 | AISADRGLQTQY
TRBV20-1 | SAKATGQGSPLH
TRBV25-1 | ASSELGGQVNYGYT
TRBV24-1 | ATSPWGGTDTQY
TRBV4-2 | ASSQAAENGYEQY
TRBV20-1 | SARDRGRALKNIQY
TRBV6-2/TRBV6-3 | ASYQPGLAIYTQY
TRBV20-1 | SARDGTSFYGYT
TRBV4-2 | ASSHELSGTSGPLNIQY
TRBV11-2 | ASRYTGTDTQY
TRBV4-2 | ASSQDGWGNYEQY
TRBV6-2/TRBV6-3 | ASSYSTTQAYTDTQY
TRBV7-6 | ASSFGGADTQY
TRBV2 | ASSYDRENEQF
TRBV6-5 | ASGTSGFSGANVLT
TRBV15 | ATSRPQLGAKNIQY
TRBV7-2 | ASSTLAGGESYEQY
TRBV5-6 | ASSLWGRGNQPQH
TRBV29-1 | SVELQGEQF
TRBV6-1 | ASTATDTQY
TRBV28 | ASKGGTLVQPQH
TRBV20-1 | SARDSGGAWNEQF
TRBV20-1 | SAGDRGSYEQY
TRBV6-5 | ASSYGTGLTYEQY
TRBV30 | AWRVGRGSYEQY